This T cell receptor (beta chain) was sequenced in a study of human T cells and chemical hapten exposure (dated by TCRdb to the early 2020s). Study-wide context: For sensitization, 2% DPC in acetone was applied to a roughly 2 cm by roughly 2 cm area of upper inner arm skin. Patch testing on the upper back used Finn chambers containing 0.01% DPC, with scoring done after 6 days according to International Contact Dermatitis Research Group standards. Weekly therapeutic DPC doses were additionally applied to the scalp of patients throughout the roughly 22-week study period. The mostly female patient cohort included alopecia areata with under or over 50% scalp involvement, alopecia totalis and alopecia universalis. The libraries were sequenced as a pool, and the TCR yield per sample differed mostly because of small variations in library volumes within the pool. In alopecia patients, the study followed how the peripheral blood TCR repertoire changed in vivo over primary and secondary sensitization to diphenylcyclopropenone (DPC), a hapten. Blood for TCR sequencing was provided by twenty-nine alopecia patients at one to four time points (pre-sensitization, 2, 6 and 24 weeks). Blood samples were taken from patients before sensitization (week 0) and then at 2, 6 and about 24 weeks after DPC sensitization.

The germline ends are 18 bases apart after V is trimmed by 6 bases and J by 9 bases. The CDR3 numbers 14 residues from cysteine through phenylalanine. The kept DNA is CDR3 alone, 42 bases in frame from the first base. CDR1 and CDR2 were assigned from the germline V gene as SQVTM and ANQGSEA. This clonotype showed up many times. The target of this receptor is not known. Base qualities are not provided; no much larger clone lies one nucleotide away. General conclusions and limits of the study: Because every patient had alopecia, a presumed autoimmune disease, the patients' immune response might differ from that of healthy individuals. DPC sensitization did not change how many TCRs were above 1 in 1000 frequency, and no evidence was found of alterations in global repertoire structure. Compared with pre-sensitization or healthy control sets, expanded TCRs formed significantly more large CDR3 similarity clusters, which is consistent with antigen-driven responses. Repeated subsampling changed both the strength of the expansion versus patch-test correlation and the threshold at which the correlation became significant. Patch test score was positively correlated with the number of PT1 expanded TCRs, with significance at thresholds 8, 16 and 32 but not at 4.

In light of the paper, this sample's time point label describes: patch test 3, about 24 weeks after DPC sensitization. The treatment or condition label of this sample denotes: therapeutic diphenylcyclopropenone sensitization with weekly scalp DPC. At each patch-test visit, blood was drawn before the patch test was applied. Patients were considered eligible if aged 18 to 70, diagnosed with alopecia and deemed suitable for DPC therapy, and patients were excluded if pregnant. Total RNA was extracted from unfractionated whole blood collected in Tempus Blood RNA tubes. Receptor libraries were prepared by RACE. Sequencing relied on a NextSeq 500. During library preparation, unique molecular identifiers were attached to individual cDNA molecules so that TCRs could be counted quantitatively and reproducibly. From each blood RNA sample, both TCR alpha and TCR beta chains were sequenced. Under the source paper's analysis protocol: A median of roughly 99,000 TCRs per sample was observed, with a range of about 23,224 to 750,000. The Decombinator software suite was used to annotate V, J and CDR3 in the TCR reads. For the PS versus PT1 abundance plots, all samples were subsampled to the same number of TCRs (28,000). Expanded TCRs were defined as absent before sensitization and observed at least eight times at the 2-week time point. TCRdb's own reprocessing of the public reads used fastp at Q25 and MiXCR and kept productive beta chains. A single entry per CDR3 protein holds the most common genes and DNA from its merged rows. What appears here as the V and J calls and clone size reflects TCRdb's work, not the paper's. The sample includes 62,000 or so distinct CDR3 sequences, with about 11% observed a single time. Clones ranked in the top ten supply about 2.5% of the sample.

The starting material was whole blood, obtained in connection with sensitization to the hapten diphenylcyclopropenone (DPC). This TCR was recovered from a woman between 25 and 40 years old with alopecia areata. Some clones in this sample may be carry-over from other donors' samples. The sequence is built from TRBV29-1 and TRBJ1-6, with the identity of the D gene unclear. The encoded CDR3 is CSVATNNPASPLHF. The nucleotide sequence is given as TGCAGCGTCGCGACCAATAATCCTGCTTCACCCCTCCACTTT.